The sequence of this T cell receptor beta chain was determined in a study of blood T cells in healthy people across ages. General study findings and limits: In older individuals, TCR beta diversity per million T cells was lower, falling roughly linearly with age.

Germline V gene sequence: CDR1 SEHNR, CDR2 FQNEAQ (reference sequence). CDR3 size: 15 residues. J was trimmed by 3 bases and V by 6 bases; bases with no gene match: 2. For the second PCR, which ran for roughly 6 to 12 cycles, a sample-barcoded 5' primer and a J-beta primer mix were used. Each cDNA molecule was tagged by a template-switch adaptor that had 12 random nucleotides. Every sample returned 3 million or more CDR3-containing paired-end reads. Each CDR3 protein is one row after TCRdb ran MiXCR on the 5' RACE reads. This sample carries approximately 290,000 distinct CDR3 sequences, roughly 27% of them seen once, and the ten largest clones take over 25%. For this clonotype: The antigen is unknown.

This chain joins TRBV7-9 and TRBJ2-2, with TRBD2 matching over 12 bases. This sequence was found in a woman aged 70-85 years in good health. The material sequenced was blood. The CDR3 DNA follows: TGTGCCAGCAGGACTAGCGGGAGCGACACCGGGGAGCTGTTTTTT. This sequence encodes CASRTSGSDTGELFF.